The 4 T cell receptor beta chains listed next were all sequenced from one sample in a study of early T cells in non-severe SARS-CoV-2 infection. From the 5' RACE reads, TCRdb called clonotypes with MiXCR, one entry per CDR3 protein. The profile shows about 58,000 distinct CDR3 sequences, about 8.4% of them singletons. The sample was whole blood. The receptor set was obtained from an adult who was a healthcare worker with PCR-confirmed SARS-CoV-2 infection or an uninfected control (not recorded which).

The chain joins TRBV6-1 to TRBJ2-6; D unclear. The CDR3 loop spans 12 amino acids. V gave up 5 bases and J gave up 5 bases, with 4 bases separating them. Germline values: CDR1 MNHNS, CDR2 SASEGT. Here the CDR3 DNA reads TGTGCCAGCAGTCTACGGGCCAACGTCCTGACTTTC. Its protein is CASSLRANVLTF.

The V call is TRBV19, the J call TRBJ2-1; tentative D call: TRBD2 (5 bases). Germline V lookup: CDR1 LNHDA, CDR2 SQIVND (reference sequence). The CDR3 spans 15 residues. V gave up 7 bases and J gave up 2 bases, with 15 bases separating them. In DNA form, the CDR3 reads TGTGCCAGTACCGAGGGCCCCCAAGCCTACAATGAGCAGTTCTTC. It specifies CASTEGPQAYNEQFF.

This clonotype was seen a few times. The V and J genes are TRBV7-3 and TRBJ2-1; 13 bases line up with TRBD2. The trim removed 4 bases at V and 7 bases at J, leaving 4 bases unmatched. Germline CDR1 SGHTA, CDR2 FQGTGA. The CDR3 consists of 15 residues. This CDR3 is CASSSWTSGSNEQFF. DNA for the CDR3: TGTGCCAGCAGCTCCTGGACTAGCGGGAGTAATGAGCAGTTCTTC.

Only a few counts were recorded for this clonotype. V is TRBV28 and J is TRBJ1-2; TRBD1 agrees at 9 bases. This CDR3 is built from 14 residues. V lost 5 bases to trimming and J lost 8 bases; unmatched junction nucleotides: 9. Germline CDR1 reads MDHEN; CDR2 reads SYDVKM. The DNA of the CDR3 is TGTGCCAGCAGTCCGGGACAGGGAACCTCGGGCTACACCTTC. Translating it yields CASSPGQGTSGYTF.